The 21 T cell receptor beta chains reported below all come from one sample, sequenced in a study of cytomegalovirus exposure and HLA in healthy donors. The study ran its PCR with 60 Vbeta and 13 Jbeta primers. Sequencing used immunoSEQ multiplex PCR; TCRdb keeps in-frame clones, though not all of them. The top ten hold 2% to 2.5% of the sample, which has around 130,000 clones, roughly 80% seen once. Sequenced input: PBMCs. The source of these receptors is a woman aged 40 to 50 in good health and CMV-seropositive.

This clone turned up a few times. V and J are TRBV2 and TRBJ2-7, with D maybe TRBD1 (6 bases). V was cut by 7 bases and J by 3 bases, with 10 bases left in between. The CDR3 is 12 residues long. Germline CDR1 is SNHLY and CDR2 is FYNNEI. DNA for the CDR3: TGTGCCAGCAAGCAGACAGGCTACGAGCAGTACTTC. It encodes CASKQTGYEQYF.

CDR3 region: CASSYSRDSSYEQYF. CDR3 bases: TGTGCCAGCAGTTACAGCCGGGACAGCTCCTACGAGCAGTACTTC. V is TRBV6-6 and J is TRBJ2-7; the match to TRBD1 covers 7 bases. This CDR3 region has 15 residues. The germline V gene has CDR1 MNHNY and CDR2 SVGAGI (reference sequence). V trimming: 2 bases; J trimming: 0 bases; junction bases outside the gene matches: 4.

The chain employs TRBV5-6 and TRBJ2-1; 9 bases are shared with TRBD1. The J segment lost 1 base and the V segment lost 7 bases, leaving 9 bases of the junction unmatched. The CDR3 is 16 residues long. Germline lookup yields CDR1 SGHDT and CDR2 YYEEEE. CDR3 amino acids: CASSWTGDRSYNEQFF. CDR3 nucleotides: TGTGCCAGCTCCTGGACAGGGGACAGGTCCTACAATGAGCAGTTCTTC.

CDR3 loop: CASSSLRQGGNQPQHF. CDR3 DNA: TGTGCCAGTAGTAGCCTTCGACAGGGCGGGAACCAGCCCCAGCATTTT. The chain has TRBV19 and TRBJ1-5, with TRBD1 matching 7 bases. The CDR3 sequence is 16 residues long. CDR1 is LNHDA and CDR2 is SQIVND in the germline V gene (reference sequence). Unmatched junction bases numbered 13, after V lost 4 bases and J lost 7 bases.

Worth noting for this clone: One end of the junction does not line up with germline, which may come from a read error. DNA of the CDR3: TGTTCCAGCAGCTTAACGCTAGGCGACAGGGGTCGAGGCTACACCTTC. Residues: CSSSLTLGDRGRGYTF. The chain links TRBV7-9 to TRBJ1-2; 8 nucleotides match TRBD1. Germline V gene lookup returns CDR1 SEHNR and CDR2 FQNEAQ (reference sequence). The CDR3 is 16 amino acids.

V gene TRBV7-2 combines with J gene TRBJ2-7; TRBD1 matches at 9 bases. The CDR3 runs 14 residues. Germline lookup yields CDR1 SGHTA and CDR2 FQGNSA. After removal of 4 bases from V and 5 bases from J, the junction contained 6 bases not matched to a gene. CDR3 in amino acids: CASSSGTGFHEQYF. The CDR3 nucleotides are TGTGCCAGCAGCTCCGGGACAGGGTTCCACGAGCAGTACTTC. Combining the CDR3 with reference TRBV7-2 and TRBJ2-7 gives the whole variable domain GAGVSQSPSNKVTEKGKDVELRCDPISGHTALYWYRQSLGQGLEFLIYFQGNSAPDKSGLPSDRFSAERTGGSVSTLTIQRTQQEDSAVYLCASSSGTGFHEQYFGPGTRLTVT.

The chain recombines TRBV27 with TRBJ2-7; D is perhaps TRBD2 (5 bases). This CDR3 contains 16 residues. Trimming cost V 6 bases and J 3 bases, with 21 bases left between them. Germline CDR1 is MNHEY and CDR2 is SMNVEV (reference sequence). This CDR3 reads CASRTGLGVPSYEQYF. DNA of the CDR3: TGTGCCAGCAGGACTGGACTTGGGGTCCCGAGCTACGAGCAGTACTTC.

This clone was recorded once. CDR3 residues: CASSSGTSGFYEQYF. In DNA form, the CDR3 reads TGTGCCAGCAGTTCCGGGACTAGCGGGTTCTACGAGCAGTACTTC. The chain joins TRBV28 to TRBJ2-7, with 12 bases aligning to TRBD2. The CDR3 runs to 15 residues. The J segment lost 3 bases and the V segment lost 4 bases, leaving 4 bases of the junction unmatched. Germline values: CDR1 MDHEN, CDR2 SYDVKM.

The V gene is TRBV5-1, the J gene TRBJ1-1; no clear D. Looked up from germline, CDR1 is SGHRS and CDR2 is YFSETQ. The CDR3 is 15 amino acids. V lost 0 bases, J lost 4 bases, and 13 bases lay in between. This chain's CDR3 is CASSLGGDFGTEAFF. In nucleotides, the CDR3 is TGCGCCAGCAGCTTGGGCGGGGATTTTGGCACTGAAGCTTTCTTT.

This clone was observed a few times. The rearrangement uses TRBV9 and TRBJ1-6, with D uncertain. Trimming removed 0 bases from V and 11 bases from J, with 9 bases in between. This CDR3 has 13 amino acids. Looked up from germline, CDR1 is SGDLS and CDR2 is YYNGEE. In nucleotides, the CDR3 is TGTGCCAGCAGCGTAGTAGAGGCGCCACCCCTCCACTTT. Residues: CASSVVEAPPLHF. Full variable domain (rest looked up from reference TRBV9 and TRBJ1-6): DSGVTQTPKHLITATGQRVTLRCSPRSGDLSVYWYQQSLDQGLQFLIQYYNGEERAKGNILERFSAQQFPDLHSELNLSSLELGDSALYFCASSVVEAPPLHFGNGTRLTVT.

This chain links TRBV7-9 with TRBJ2-3; TRBD1 matches at 10 bases. The germline V gene has CDR1 SEHNR and CDR2 FQNEAQ (reference sequence). The CDR3 has 16 amino acids. The V gene end was trimmed by 5 bases and the J gene end by 1 base; junction bases not matched to a gene: 6. The CDR3 sequence: CASSIGTGARTDTQYF. Written as DNA, the CDR3 is TGTGCCAGCAGCATTGGGACAGGGGCTCGCACAGATACGCAGTATTTT. Full variable domain (rest looked up from reference TRBV7-9 and TRBJ2-3): DTGVSQNPRHKITKRGQNVTFRCDPISEHNRLYWYRQTLGQGPEFLTYFQNEAQLEKSRLLSDRFSAERPKGSFSTLEIQRTEQGDSAMYLCASSIGTGARTDTQYFGPGTRLTVL.

V usage is TRBV30 and J usage is TRBJ1-5; 8 nucleotides align to TRBD1. J gave up 7 bases and V 0 bases, and 11 bases lay outside the gene matches. Germline-derived CDR1 and CDR2 are GTSNPN and SVGIG (reference sequence). This CDR3 contains 16 residues. CDR3 amino acids: CAWSVFVSGGSQPQHF. CDR3 nucleotide sequence: TGTGCCTGGAGTGTTTTTGTTTCAGGGGGCTCCCAGCCCCAGCATTTT.

The rearrangement joins TRBV2 to TRBJ1-2; 8 nucleotides line up with TRBD1. CDR3 length: 13 amino acids. V gave up 2 bases and J gave up 10 bases; unmatched junction bases: 6. The germline V gene encodes CDR1 SNHLY and CDR2 FYNNEI. CDR3 sequence reads: CASSERTGLDYTF. CDR3 DNA: TGTGCCAGCAGTGAAAGGACAGGGCTGGACTACACCTTC.

The chain has TRBV5-6 and TRBJ1-4; possible D gene TRBD1, 6 bases. The CDR3 totals 14 residues. Trimming took off 2 bases at V and 5 bases at J, with 10 bases between the two ends. In germline, CDR1 is SGHDT, CDR2 YYEEEE. CDR3 sequence reads: CASSLQGLNEKLFF. Written as DNA, the CDR3 is TGTGCCAGCAGCTTACAGGGTCTCAATGAAAAACTGTTTTTT.

The genes are TRBV5-5 and TRBJ1-1; D is uncertain. CDR1 SGHKS and CDR2 YYEKEE come from the germline V gene (reference sequence). Trimming stripped 3 bases from V and 1 base from J, with 7 bases between. The CDR3 spans 13 residues. The CDR3 reads CASSWAGNTEAFF. As DNA, the CDR3 is TGTGCCAGCAGCTGGGCGGGGAACACTGAAGCTTTCTTT.

This chain links TRBV6-5 with TRBJ2-7, with 7 bases aligning to TRBD2. In germline, CDR1 is MNHEY, CDR2 SVGAGI. CDR3 length: 15 amino acids. V shed 7 bases and J 6 bases; nucleotides not matched to a gene: 15. CDR3 sequence: CASTLVGEGYREQYF. CDR3 in DNA: TGTGCCAGCACCTTGGTGGGGGAGGGGTATCGCGAGCAGTACTTC.

The J gene is TRBJ2-3, the V gene TRBV4-1, with TRBD1 matching 10 bases. The CDR3 sequence is 16 residues long. Unmatched junction bases numbered 5, after V lost 4 bases and J lost 1 base. Germline V gene data show CDR1 as MGHRA and CDR2 as YSYEKL. CDR3 sequence: CASSPRTGGGTDTQYF. For the CDR3, the DNA is TGCGCCAGCAGCCCGCGGACAGGGGGTGGCACAGATACGCAGTATTTT.

V gene TRBV5-1 combines with J gene TRBJ2-1; 9 nucleotides agree with TRBD2. The V gene's germline CDR1 is SGHRS and CDR2 YFSETQ. CDR3 length: 15 amino acids. With 6 bases clipped from V and 4 bases from J, the junction kept 8 bases outside the gene matches. Here the CDR3 DNA reads TGCGCCAGCACCCAAGCGGGGGGTGGGTACAATGAGCAGTTCTTC. This sequence encodes CASTQAGGGYNEQFF. The full variable domain, completed using reference TRBV5-1 and TRBJ2-1, is KAGVTQTPRYLIKTRGQQVTLSCSPISGHRSVSWYQQTPGQGLQFLFEYFSETQRNKGNFPGRFSGRQFSNSRSEMNVSTLELGDSALYLCASTQAGGGYNEQFFGPGTRLTVL.

The gene calls are TRBV4-1 and TRBJ1-1; the match to TRBD1 covers 11 bases. CDR3 length equals 18 residues. Germline values: CDR1 MGHRA, CDR2 YSYEKL. Trimming took 0 bases from V and 0 from J; bases not matched to a gene: 6. This CDR3 is CASSQDWTGGYMNTEAFF. For the CDR3, the DNA is TGCGCCAGCAGCCAAGATTGGACAGGGGGCTACATGAACACTGAAGCTTTCTTT.

The gene calls are TRBV29-1 and TRBJ2-7; weak D call: TRBD2 (5 bases). The CDR3 is 12 amino acids. In germline, CDR1 is SQVTM, CDR2 ANQGSEA. V shed 6 bases and J shed 4 bases, with 13 bases lying between them. CDR3 residues: CSVAHGEYEQYF. Written as DNA, the CDR3 is TGCAGCGTCGCTCATGGGGAGTACGAGCAGTACTTC.

The chain links TRBV30 to TRBJ1-4; TRBD1 matches at 12 bases. V dropped 3 bases and J dropped 8; count of bases not matched to a gene: 7. The CDR3 runs to 15 residues. Germline assignment: CDR1 GTSNPN and CDR2 SVGIG (reference sequence). CDR3 sequence: CAWSRGTGGREKLFF. In DNA form, the CDR3 reads TGTGCCTGGAGCCGTGGGACAGGGGGCCGGGAAAAACTGTTTTTT.